The 25 T cell receptor beta chains below come from one sample, sequenced in a study of CD8 T cell repertoires and HIV-1 epitope variants. Clones were read by immunoSEQ multiplex PCR, and TCRdb kept only the in-frame ones, dropping some. The sample gives about 95,000 clones, roughly four fifths of which show up once; roughly 25% is in the top ten. The sample taken for sequencing was uncultured baseline CD8+ T cells from peripheral blood mononuclear cells (PBMCs). These receptors originate from a male donor with HIV.

The J gene is TRBJ2-1, the V gene TRBV30, with 10 nucleotides matching TRBD2. This CDR3 is built from 15 residues. Unmatched junction bases numbered 11, after V lost 5 bases and J lost 7 bases. Germline CDR1 is GTSNPN and CDR2 is SVGIG (reference sequence). The CDR3: CAWLPSGGARNEQFF. The CDR3 DNA is TGTGCCTGGCTTCCAAGCGGGGGGGCTCGGAATGAGCAGTTCTTC.

The chain employs TRBV29-1 and TRBJ2-7; D assignment may be TRBD1 or TRBD2 (5 bases each). V dropped 4 bases and J dropped 7 bases, with 11 bases sitting between them. Per germline, CDR1 SQVTM and CDR2 ANQGSEA. The CDR3 contains 11 residues. The CDR3 sequence: CSVGSGQEQYF. As DNA, the CDR3 is TGCAGCGTTGGGTCGGGGCAAGAGCAGTACTTC.

The chain combines TRBV7-9 with TRBJ2-5, with D uncertain. The germline CDR1 and CDR2 sequences are SEHNR and FQNEAQ (reference sequence). V was trimmed by 5 bases and J by 4 bases, leaving 11 bases between them. The CDR3 extends over 13 amino acids. In DNA, the CDR3 is TGTGCCAGCAGCAAAGGAGTGGGAGAGACCCAGTACTTC. Amino acid sequence: CASSKGVGETQYF.

The chain recombines TRBV2 with TRBJ1-2; no firm D call. The V gene's germline CDR1 is SNHLY and CDR2 FYNNEI. V dropped 3 bases and J dropped 7 bases, with 12 bases sitting between them. The CDR3 loop spans 13 amino acids. CDR3 residues: CASSDVPRRGYTF. The CDR3 DNA sequence: TGTGCCAGCAGTGACGTCCCCCGGCGTGGCTACACCTTC.

The V call is TRBV6-1, the J call TRBJ2-7, with 10 bases fitting TRBD1. V was pared by 7 bases and J by 5 bases, with 8 bases of the junction left unmatched. The CDR3 extends over 14 amino acids. Germline lookup yields CDR1 MNHNS and CDR2 SASEGT. This CDR3 reads CASTQTGQGNEQYF. The CDR3 DNA sequence: TGTGCCAGCACTCAGACGGGACAGGGGAACGAGCAGTACTTC.

This clone was seen just once. The chain carries TRBV7-9 and TRBJ1-2; TRBD1 aligns across 9 bases. The CDR3 is made up of 12 amino acids. The germline CDR1 and CDR2 sequences are SEHNR and FQNEAQ (reference sequence). Trimming removed 3 bases from V and 11 bases from J; junction bases left unmatched: 4. CDR3 nucleotides: TGTGCCAGCAGCTTCGACAGGGGGTTTTACACCTTC. Translated, it gives CASSFDRGFYTF.

This clone was detected only a few times. The V gene is TRBV5-1, the J gene TRBJ2-7, with TRBD1 identical over 7 bases. From germline, CDR1 is SGHRS and CDR2 YFSETQ. CDR3 size: 14 residues. Losses at the gene ends were 4 bases for V and 7 bases for J; bases not matched to a gene: 11. In DNA, the CDR3 is TGCGCCAGCAGCCTAGACAGGGTCCAGGGGGAGCAGTACTTC. Its protein is CASSLDRVQGEQYF.

The genes are TRBV29-1 and TRBJ2-7, with D perhaps TRBD1 or TRBD2 (5 bases each). Germline V gene data show CDR1 as SQVTM and CDR2 as ANQGSEA. The CDR3 is made up of 12 amino acids. Deletions cut 7 bases from V and 5 bases from J, with 15 bases between. The CDR3 nucleotides are TGCAGCGGGGGACGCAGGGAGAACGAGCAGTACTTC. It translates to CSGGRRENEQYF.

The chain is built from TRBV6-1 and TRBJ1-5, with no clear D. Per the germline V gene, CDR1 is MNHNS and CDR2 is SASEGT. This CDR3 spans 14 amino acids. The V and J ends lost 2 bases and 4 bases respectively, with 9 bases between them. The CDR3 spells CASSEKPTNQPQHF. CDR3 bases: TGTGCCAGCAGTGAAAAGCCGACAAATCAGCCCCAGCATTTT.

The chain joins TRBV9 to TRBJ2-5, with D unclear. V lost 3 bases and J 2 bases, leaving 2 bases between the germline ends. The CDR3 extends over 11 amino acids. Germline CDR1 SGDLS, CDR2 YYNGEE. The CDR3 nucleotides read TGTGCCAGCAGCGCTCAAGAGACCCAGTACTTC. Its protein product is CASSAQETQYF.

The rearrangement joins TRBV28 to TRBJ2-2; D may correspond to TRBD1 or TRBD2 (5 bases each). In germline, CDR1 is MDHEN, CDR2 SYDVKM. V was pared by 3 bases and J by 5 bases, with 13 bases between. This CDR3 has 15 amino acids. CDR3 sequence (DNA): TGTGCCAGCAGTTTGAGGGGAATGAGGACCGGGGAGCTGTTTTTT. It specifies CASSLRGMRTGELFF.

The genes are TRBV9 and TRBJ2-1; 8 nucleotides agree with TRBD2. The CDR3 is made up of 15 amino acids. In germline, CDR1 is SGDLS, CDR2 YYNGEE. V shed 0 bases, J shed 8 bases, and the junction held 7 bases outside the gene matches. In nucleotides, the CDR3 is TGTGCCAGCAGCGTAGTAATAGCGGGGAACGATGAGCAGTTCTTC. Protein sequence: CASSVVIAGNDEQFF.

The rearrangement uses TRBV6-6 and TRBJ2-7; TRBD2 matches at 15 bases. The germline V gene encodes CDR1 MNHNY and CDR2 SVGAGI (reference sequence). The CDR3 runs to 16 residues. The trim removed 5 bases at V and 6 bases at J, leaving 8 bases unmatched. The CDR3 protein is CASSTRTSGRAGEQYF. In DNA form, the CDR3 reads TGTGCCAGCAGTACAAGGACTAGCGGGAGGGCAGGCGAGCAGTACTTC.

CDR3: CASSEKTGSDEKLFF. The CDR3, as DNA: TGTGCCAGCAGTGAAAAGACAGGGTCGGATGAAAAACTGTTTTTT. This sequence joins TRBV2 and TRBJ1-4; 7 bases align to TRBD1. The CDR3 totals 15 residues. Trimming at V came to 2 bases and at J to 6 bases, leaving 6 bases not matched to a gene. The germline V gene encodes CDR1 SNHLY and CDR2 FYNNEI.

The genes are TRBV28 and TRBJ1-4; D is uncertain. V was shortened by 6 bases and J by 3 bases, with 14 bases between the two germline ends. This CDR3 spans 15 amino acids. Germline V gene lookup returns CDR1 MDHEN and CDR2 SYDVKM. This chain's CDR3 is CASSPSPQANEKLFF. CDR3 in DNA: TGTGCCAGCAGCCCGTCTCCCCAGGCTAATGAAAAACTGTTTTTT.

At least ten counts were recorded for this clone. The CDR3, as DNA: TGTGCCAGCAGCCCGGGGACGCGAGAGACCCAGTACTTC. It specifies CASSPGTRETQYF. This chain uses TRBV7-8 with TRBJ2-5, with D perhaps matching TRBD1 or TRBD2 (5 bases each). The CDR3 extends over 13 amino acids. The V gene's germline CDR1 is SGHVS and CDR2 FQNEAQ. V dropped 5 bases and J dropped 4 bases, with 11 bases sitting between them.

J is TRBJ1-1 and V is TRBV7-9, with D possibly matching TRBD1 (5 bases). Germline V gene sequence: CDR1 SEHNR, CDR2 FQNEAQ (reference sequence). V dropped 5 bases and J dropped 6 bases, with 22 bases sitting between them. CDR3 size: 16 residues. This chain's CDR3 is CASSQNPQGDWAEAFF. CDR3 in DNA: TGTGCCAGCAGCCAGAACCCCCAAGGGGATTGGGCTGAAGCTTTCTTT. Full variable domain (rest looked up from reference TRBV7-9 and TRBJ1-1): DTGVSQNPRHKITKRGQNVTFRCDPISEHNRLYWYRQTLGQGPEFLTYFQNEAQLEKSRLLSDRFSAERPKGSFSTLEIQRTEQGDSAMYLCASSQNPQGDWAEAFFGQGTRLTVV.

The rearrangement joins TRBV6-5 to TRBJ2-3; TRBD2 agrees at 9 bases. CDR1 MNHEY and CDR2 SVGAGI come from the germline V gene. This CDR3 contains 15 residues. V dropped 6 bases and J dropped 5; count of bases not matched to a gene: 9. CDR3 sequence (DNA): TGTGCCAGCAGCCTAACGGGACTAGCCATAGATACGCAGTATTTT. Encoded protein: CASSLTGLAIDTQYF.

The chain is built from TRBV2 and TRBJ2-5, with D maybe TRBD1 (5 bases). CDR3 length equals 12 residues. CDR1 SNHLY and CDR2 FYNNEI come from the germline V gene. V was clipped by 9 bases and J by 5 bases, with 13 bases between them. CDR3 nucleotide sequence: TGTGCCAGGGACACCCTTGGGGAGACCCAGTACTTC. This gives the protein CARDTLGETQYF.

The rearrangement links TRBV4-3 to TRBJ2-7; D may be TRBD1 or TRBD2 (6 bases each). Trimming pared 0 bases from V and 0 bases from J, leaving 12 bases between. Germline V gives CDR1 LGHNA, CDR2 YSLEER. CDR3 length: 16 residues. Written as DNA, the CDR3 is TGCGCCAGCAGCCAAGATCTAAGGGGGGCCTCCTACGAGCAGTACTTC. Translation: CASSQDLRGASYEQYF.

The V gene is TRBV27, the J gene TRBJ2-5; D not certain. Trimming cost V 3 bases and J 2 bases, with 7 bases left between them. CDR3 length equals 13 residues. Germline lookup yields CDR1 MNHEY and CDR2 SMNVEV (reference sequence). CDR3 region: CASSLPRQETQYF. DNA of the CDR3: TGTGCCAGCAGTTTGCCTAGGCAAGAGACCCAGTACTTC.

This chain links TRBV15 with TRBJ1-3, with D perhaps TRBD1 (5 bases). The CDR3 spans 16 residues. V lost 0 bases and J 0 bases, leaving 9 bases between the germline ends. The germline V gene encodes CDR1 LNHNV and CDR2 YYDKDF (reference sequence). CDR3 nucleotide sequence: TGTGCCACCAGCAGAGATCTCAGGGCCTCTGGAAACACCATATATTTT. Amino acids: CATSRDLRASGNTIYF.

CDR3: CASSFRGIRAYEQYF. The CDR3 DNA sequence: TGTGCCAGCAGTTTTCGGGGAATTAGGGCCTACGAGCAGTACTTC. The gene calls are TRBV28 and TRBJ2-7; maybe TRBD2 (5 bases). Trimming cost V 3 bases and J 2 bases, with 14 bases left between them. CDR1 MDHEN and CDR2 SYDVKM come from the germline V gene. The CDR3 is 15 amino acids.

The V call is TRBV5-4, the J call TRBJ2-1; 8 bases match TRBD2. The germline V gene has CDR1 SGHNT and CDR2 YYREEE (reference sequence). The CDR3 consists of 14 residues. V lost 4 bases to trimming and J lost 3 bases; unmatched junction nucleotides: 3. The CDR3 is CASSPAGVYNEQFF. The CDR3 nucleotides read TGTGCCAGCAGCCCAGCGGGAGTCTACAATGAGCAGTTCTTC.

This chain uses TRBV6-4 with TRBJ2-3, with 10 bases fitting TRBD2. Losses at the gene ends were 1 base for V and 2 bases for J; bases not matched to a gene: 6. The CDR3 runs 17 residues. Per the germline V gene, CDR1 is MRHNA and CDR2 is SNTAGT. For the CDR3, the DNA is TGTGCCAGCAGTGACTTATTAGCGGGAGGTTCCACAGATACGCAGTATTTT. Residues: CASSDLLAGGSTDTQYF.